Listed below are T cell receptor beta chains from one sample, sequenced in a study of CD8+ T cells in alopecia areata. The protocol was immunoSEQ multiplex PCR, while the TCRdb copy is restricted to in-frame clones and leaves out a portion. This sample yields approximately 100,000 clones, of which 85% to 90% are seen a single time; around 10% belongs to the top ten. The specimen comprised CD8+ T cells sorted from blood, sampled at approximately week 30, from a patient treated with tofacitinib. These receptor sequences come from a human donor with alopecia areata. The conserved cysteine and the conserved F or W are not part of the CDR3 here. The D gene is left open where the match is weak. Some rows have no size entry. The others give once, few or many, or a class for an expanded clone.

d_gene	v_gene	abundance	CDR3aa
.	TRBV29-1	once	SVAGRTTYEQY
TRBD1	TRBV7-9	.	ASSSGTGDPTDTQY
.	TRBV9	.	ASSGQVMGNEQF
.	TRBV6-5	.	ASSYSKIGEQY
.	TRBV7-9	.	ASSFLDTDYEQY
.	TRBV4-1	.	ASSQDREGRQGTQY
.	TRBV5-6	.	ASSFSSVIEQY
.	TRBV7-9	.	ASSLGEEFEVGYT
TRBD2	TRBV27	.	ASSLAGEDEQF
.	TRBV19	once	ASSSLASDTQY
TRBD2	TRBV6-1	.	ASSVSGGTESTDTQY
.	TRBV4-1	.	ASSQGQPNEQF
.	TRBV5-1	.	ASSLGTSSSYEQY
.	TRBV7-3	.	ASSLTGEGIGELF
TRBD1	TRBV4-1	.	ASSQDPGTGNTGELF
TRBD2	TRBV9	.	ASSAGEDLRGAYEQY
TRBD1	TRBV30	.	AWGTGRYEQY
.	TRBV27	.	ASSLNPPGPTRTYSNQPQH
.	TRBV11-2	.	ASSLGYRSTYNEQF
.	TRBV19	.	ASSLGGASDNEQF
.	TRBV30	.	AWSVRSPYEQY
.	TRBV5-4	.	ASSRDNFYEQY
TRBD2	TRBV6-4	many	ASSRTSGVNEQF
TRBD2	TRBV7-9	.	ASSPPELADTGSYNEQF
.	TRBV7-9	.	ATHLGNEQY
.	TRBV7-8	.	ASSPVGNFGYT
TRBD1	TRBV5-6	.	ASSLCKSGTVY
.	TRBV4-1	.	ASRPPGSSEQY
TRBD2	TRBV9	once	ASSGRLAGTTGELF
TRBD1	TRBV29-1	.	SASRDSYYEQY
.	TRBV4-1	.	ASSQVTVDYEQY
.	TRBV27	once	ASSPGTHNEQF
TRBD1	TRBV27	.	ASSPQGDRTYEQY
TRBD2	TRBV12-5	.	ASGLAESSGSFYEQY
.	TRBV9	few	ASSASPGARSYNEQF
TRBD2	TRBV29-1	.	SERLADQETQY
TRBD1	TRBV19	once	ASSDRDREKFGYT
.	TRBV7-9	.	ASSSFTDTQY
TRBD2	TRBV9	.	ASSYPLAELTDTQY
.	TRBV6-1	.	ASSEPRAPGTQY
TRBD2	TRBV7-9	.	VCASGTYEQY
TRBD2	TRBV7-8	.	ASSLGEGTYEQY
.	TRBV6-5	.	ASSLGETQY
TRBD1	TRBV29-1	.	SVEGQGAGYNEQF
TRBD2	TRBV7-2	.	ASSLNSGLAGGPYNEQF
.	TRBV11-2	.	ASSPPGQGNTIY
.	TRBV29-1	.	SVDWGDSYNEQF
TRBD2	TRBV5-6	.	ASTVGTSGSYEQY
TRBD2	TRBV29-1	.	SVPAKREGLTDTQY
.	TRBV9	.	ASSGPGTTGELF
.	TRBV5-1	.	ASRSGTDYEQY
TRBD2	TRBV11-2	.	ASSPSGAFETQY
TRBD2	TRBV9	.	ASSSTSERYEQY
.	TRBV4-1	medium-sized	ASSQSTLVYEQY
.	TRBV11-3	few	ASSPLVGSGGGSNEQF
.	TRBV20-1	once	SAQVVSEQF
.	TRBV15	.	ATSRYPLPDTQY